The 7 T cell receptor beta chains listed next were all sequenced from one sample in a study of neurological immune-mediated disorders. TCRdb re-derived calls from the 5' RACE reads in MiXCR, one entry per CDR3 protein. The data hold just under 20,000 distinct CDR3 sequences, with approximately 8% observed a single time. The sample was CD8+ T cells from blood. All receptors derive from a woman aged 25 to 39 with HTLV-1-associated myelopathy (HAM/TSP).

This clonotype was recorded at least ten times. The V call is TRBV6-5, the J call TRBJ1-1; D is ambiguous. Germline V CDR1 and CDR2: MNHEY, SVGAGI. The V and J ends lost 2 bases and 4 bases respectively, with 11 bases between them. This CDR3 is built from 14 residues. CDR3 loop: CASSYSTLGTEAFF. The DNA for the CDR3 is TGTGCCAGCAGTTACAGCACTTTGGGCACTGAAGCTTTCTTT.

This clonotype is classed as medium-sized. The V gene is TRBV7-9, the J gene TRBJ1-2, with no clear D. The germline V gene has CDR1 SEHNR and CDR2 FQNEAQ (reference sequence). With 4 bases removed from V and 2 bases from J, the gap between germline ends came to 20 bases. The CDR3 is 17 residues long. The CDR3 region is CASSSTQDGIQNYGYTF. CDR3 sequence (DNA): TGTGCCAGCAGCTCTACCCAGGACGGAATCCAAAACTATGGCTACACCTTC.

This clonotype was seen a handful of times. The genes are TRBV30 and TRBJ1-1; 7 bases match TRBD1. This CDR3 contains 14 residues. The germline gives CDR1 GTSNPN, CDR2 SVGIG (reference sequence). Losses at the gene ends were 4 bases for V and 5 bases for J; bases not matched to a gene: 10. Written as DNA, the CDR3 is TGTGCCTGGAACAACAGGGGCATCCTTACTGAAGCTTTCTTT. Translating it yields CAWNNRGILTEAFF.

There are many counts of this clonotype. The CDR3 here is CASNIGTGDGYTF. The CDR3 DNA reads as TGCGCCAGCAACATTGGGACAGGGGATGGCTACACCTTC. V gene TRBV10-2 combines with J gene TRBJ1-2; 10 positions agree with TRBD1. The CDR3 runs to 13 residues. CDR1 and CDR2 (germline): WSHSY, SAAADI. The ends lost 7 bases at V and 6 bases at J; junction bases unmatched: 5.

In this sample, this clonotype turned up many times. This rearrangement joins TRBV5-6 to TRBJ1-3; no definite D call. Germline V CDR1 and CDR2: SGHDT, YYEEEE. CDR3 length: 15 residues. The V end was cut by 5 bases, the J end by 0 bases, with 12 bases between. The CDR3 protein is CASRPGPNSGNTIYF. The CDR3, as DNA: TGTGCCAGCAGACCCGGGCCGAACTCTGGAAACACCATATATTTT.

The sample holds many counts of this clonotype. The J gene is TRBJ2-1, the V gene TRBV20-1; D gene unclear. Germline assignment: CDR1 DFQATT and CDR2 SNEGSKA (reference sequence). The CDR3 totals 14 residues. The V gene lost 7 bases and the J gene lost 0 bases, with 13 bases spanning the gap. As DNA, the CDR3 is TGCAGTGTAGAGGCGGTCGTCTCCTACAATGAGCAGTTCTTC. Its translation is CSVEAVVSYNEQFF.

The sample holds many counts of this clonotype. DNA for the CDR3: TGTGCCAGCAGCTTCTGGTCCAGGGTAAGCTCCTACGAGCAGTACTTC. It translates to CASSFWSRVSSYEQYF. This chain uses TRBV5-8 with TRBJ2-7, with a weak D call TRBD1 (5 bases). V was trimmed by 2 bases and J by 0 bases, leaving 15 bases between them. CDR3 length: 16 residues. The V gene's germline CDR1 is SGHTS and CDR2 YDEGEE.